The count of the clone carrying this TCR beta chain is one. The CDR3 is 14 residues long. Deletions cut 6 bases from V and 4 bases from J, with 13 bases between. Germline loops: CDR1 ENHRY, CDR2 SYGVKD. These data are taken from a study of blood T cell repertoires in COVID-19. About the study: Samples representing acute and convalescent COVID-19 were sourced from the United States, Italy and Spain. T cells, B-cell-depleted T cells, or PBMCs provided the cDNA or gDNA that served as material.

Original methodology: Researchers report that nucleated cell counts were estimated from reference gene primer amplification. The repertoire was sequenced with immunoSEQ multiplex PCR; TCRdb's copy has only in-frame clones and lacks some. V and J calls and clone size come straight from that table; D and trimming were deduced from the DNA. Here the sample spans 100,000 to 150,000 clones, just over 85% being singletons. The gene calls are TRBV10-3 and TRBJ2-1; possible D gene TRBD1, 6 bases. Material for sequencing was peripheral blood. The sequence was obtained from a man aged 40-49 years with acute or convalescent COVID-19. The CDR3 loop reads CAIRTRDTYNEQFF. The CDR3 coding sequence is TGTGCCATCAGGACCCGGGACACATACAATGAGCAGTTCTTC.